This T cell receptor (beta chain) was retrieved from a study of blood T cell repertoires in COVID-19. The wider study: COVID-19 samples collected from the United States, Italy and Spain covered acute and convalescent phases. Sources were T cells, B-cell-depleted T cells, or PBMCs; the material itself was cDNA or gDNA.

Assay: immunoSEQ multiplex PCR; the TCRdb copy retains only in-frame clones and omits some. The table lists approximately 76,000 clones, around 85% of them singletons. The V and J ends lost 0 bases and 5 bases respectively, with 10 bases between them. The CDR3 spans 14 residues. The rearrangement joins TRBV23-1 to TRBJ1-2; no definite D call. TRBV23-1 falls under the ORF class, with uncertain function. This TCR derives from a young man with acute or convalescent COVID-19. Sequencing used peripheral blood. CDR3 residues: CASSQSSDTYGYTF. CDR3 sequence (DNA): TGCGCCAGCAGTCAATCTTCAGACACATATGGCTACACCTTC.